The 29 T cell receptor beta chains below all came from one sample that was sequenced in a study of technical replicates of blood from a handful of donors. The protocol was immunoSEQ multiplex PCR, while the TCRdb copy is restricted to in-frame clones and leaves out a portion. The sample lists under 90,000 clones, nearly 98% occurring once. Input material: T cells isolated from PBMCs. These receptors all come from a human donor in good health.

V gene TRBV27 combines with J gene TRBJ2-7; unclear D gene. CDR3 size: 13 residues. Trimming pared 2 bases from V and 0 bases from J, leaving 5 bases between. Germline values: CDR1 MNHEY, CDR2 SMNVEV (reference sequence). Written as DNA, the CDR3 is TGTGCCAGCAGTTTAAGCGACTCCTACGAGCAGTACTTC. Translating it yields CASSLSDSYEQYF.

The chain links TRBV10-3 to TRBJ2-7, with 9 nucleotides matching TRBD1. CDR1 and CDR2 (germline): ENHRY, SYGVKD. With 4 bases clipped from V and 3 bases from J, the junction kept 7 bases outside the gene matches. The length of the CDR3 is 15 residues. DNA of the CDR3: TGTGCCATCAGTGTACCCGGGGGACAGGGCTACGAGCAGTACTTC. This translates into CAISVPGGQGYEQYF.

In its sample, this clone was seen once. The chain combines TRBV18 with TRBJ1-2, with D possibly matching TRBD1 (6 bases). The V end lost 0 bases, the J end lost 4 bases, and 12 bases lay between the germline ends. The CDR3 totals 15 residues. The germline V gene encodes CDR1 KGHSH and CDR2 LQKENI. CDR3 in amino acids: CASSPPRGGPYGYTF. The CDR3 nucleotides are TGTGCCAGCTCACCACCCCGGGGGGGCCCCTATGGCTACACCTTC.

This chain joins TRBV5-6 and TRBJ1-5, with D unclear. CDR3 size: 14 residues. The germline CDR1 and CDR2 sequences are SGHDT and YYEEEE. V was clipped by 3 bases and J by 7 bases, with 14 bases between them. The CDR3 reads CASSSRRGNQPQHF. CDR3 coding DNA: TGTGCCAGCAGCTCCCGGAGAGGGAACCAGCCCCAGCATTTT.

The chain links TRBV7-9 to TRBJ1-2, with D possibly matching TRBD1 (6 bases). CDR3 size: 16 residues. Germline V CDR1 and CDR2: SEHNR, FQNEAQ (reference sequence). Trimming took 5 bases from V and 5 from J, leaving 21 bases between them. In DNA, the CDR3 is TGTGCCAGCAGCCCCCCTAAGGCAGGGGCGCAATATGGCTACACCTTC. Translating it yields CASSPPKAGAQYGYTF.

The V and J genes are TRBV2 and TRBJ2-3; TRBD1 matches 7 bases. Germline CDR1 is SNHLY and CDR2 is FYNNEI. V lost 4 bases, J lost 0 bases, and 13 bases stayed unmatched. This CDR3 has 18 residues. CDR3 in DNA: TGTGCCAGCAGTGGTTGGACAGGTGACAGACCTAGCACAGATACGCAGTATTTT. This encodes CASSGWTGDRPSTDTQYF.

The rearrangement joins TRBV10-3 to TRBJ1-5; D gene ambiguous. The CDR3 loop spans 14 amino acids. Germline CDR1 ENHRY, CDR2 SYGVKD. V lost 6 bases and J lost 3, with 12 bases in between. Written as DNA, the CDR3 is TGTGCCATCAGGGGAGGGAGCGACAATCAGCCCCAGCATTTT. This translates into CAIRGGSDNQPQHF.

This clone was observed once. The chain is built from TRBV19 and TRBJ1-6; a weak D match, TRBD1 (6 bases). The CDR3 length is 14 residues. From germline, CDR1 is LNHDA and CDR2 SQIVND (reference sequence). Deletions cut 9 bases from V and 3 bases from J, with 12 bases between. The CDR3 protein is CASQPGHYNSPLHF. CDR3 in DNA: TGTGCCAGCCAACCGGGACACTATAATTCACCCCTCCACTTT.

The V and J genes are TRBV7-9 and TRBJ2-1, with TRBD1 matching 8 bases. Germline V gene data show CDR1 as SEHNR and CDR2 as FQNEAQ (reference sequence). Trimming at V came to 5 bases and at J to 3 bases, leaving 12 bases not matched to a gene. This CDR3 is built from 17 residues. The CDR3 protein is CASSPHRGEAFYNEQFF. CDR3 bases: TGTGCCAGCAGCCCCCACAGGGGGGAAGCGTTCTACAATGAGCAGTTCTTC.

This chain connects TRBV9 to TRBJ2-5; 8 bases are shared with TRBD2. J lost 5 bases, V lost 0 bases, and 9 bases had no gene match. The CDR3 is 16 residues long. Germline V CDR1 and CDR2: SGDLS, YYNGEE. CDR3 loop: CASSVVDTGGDETQYF. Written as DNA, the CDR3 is TGTGCCAGCAGCGTAGTGGACACCGGGGGGGACGAGACCCAGTACTTC. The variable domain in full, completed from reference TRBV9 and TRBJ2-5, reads DSGVTQTPKHLITATGQRVTLRCSPRSGDLSVYWYQQSLDQGLQFLIQYYNGEERAKGNILERFSAQQFPDLHSELNLSSLELGDSALYFCASSVVDTGGDETQYFGPGTRLLVL.

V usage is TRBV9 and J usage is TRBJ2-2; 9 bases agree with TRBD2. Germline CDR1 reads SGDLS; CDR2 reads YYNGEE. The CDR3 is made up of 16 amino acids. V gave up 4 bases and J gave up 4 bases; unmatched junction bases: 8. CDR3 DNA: TGTGCCAGCAGCCCCCGGGATAGCGGGGGCACCGGGGAGCTGTTTTTT. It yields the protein CASSPRDSGGTGELFF.

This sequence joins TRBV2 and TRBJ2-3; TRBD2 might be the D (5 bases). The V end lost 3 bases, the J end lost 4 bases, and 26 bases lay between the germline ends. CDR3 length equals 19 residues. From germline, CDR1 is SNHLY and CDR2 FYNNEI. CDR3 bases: TGTGCCAGCAGTGATTCGGTCGACTACGACTCGGATGGCGCAGATACGCAGTATTTT. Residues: CASSDSVDYDSDGADTQYF.

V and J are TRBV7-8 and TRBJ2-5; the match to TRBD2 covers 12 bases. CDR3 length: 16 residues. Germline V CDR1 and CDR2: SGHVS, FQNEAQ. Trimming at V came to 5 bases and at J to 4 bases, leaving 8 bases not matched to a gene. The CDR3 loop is CASSPSSGGARETQYF. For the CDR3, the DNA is TGTGCCAGCAGCCCCTCTAGCGGGGGGGCGAGAGAGACCCAGTACTTC. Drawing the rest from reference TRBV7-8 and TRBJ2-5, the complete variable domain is GAGVSQSPRYKVAKRGQDVALRCDPISGHVSLFWYQQALGQGPEFLTYFQNEAQLDKSGLPSDRFFAERPEGSVSTLKIQRTQQEDSAVYLCASSPSSGGARETQYFGPGTRLLVL.

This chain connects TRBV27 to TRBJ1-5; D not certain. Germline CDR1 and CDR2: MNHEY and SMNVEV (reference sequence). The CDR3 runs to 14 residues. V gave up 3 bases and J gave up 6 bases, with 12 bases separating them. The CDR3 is CASSFRGLGQPQHF. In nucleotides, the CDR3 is TGTGCCAGCAGTTTCAGAGGGTTGGGTCAGCCCCAGCATTTT.

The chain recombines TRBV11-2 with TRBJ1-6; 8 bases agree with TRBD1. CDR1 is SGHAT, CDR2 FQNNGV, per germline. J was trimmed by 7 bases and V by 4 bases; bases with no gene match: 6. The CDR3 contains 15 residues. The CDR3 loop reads CASSSQGARNSPLHF. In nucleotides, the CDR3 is TGTGCCAGCAGCTCCCAGGGGGCTCGGAATTCACCCCTCCACTTT.

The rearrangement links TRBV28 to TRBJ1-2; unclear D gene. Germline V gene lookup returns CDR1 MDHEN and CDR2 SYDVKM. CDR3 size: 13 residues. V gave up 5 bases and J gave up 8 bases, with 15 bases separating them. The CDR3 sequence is CASSLTYPMGYTF. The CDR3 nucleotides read TGTGCCAGCAGTCTTACATACCCCATGGGCTACACCTTC.

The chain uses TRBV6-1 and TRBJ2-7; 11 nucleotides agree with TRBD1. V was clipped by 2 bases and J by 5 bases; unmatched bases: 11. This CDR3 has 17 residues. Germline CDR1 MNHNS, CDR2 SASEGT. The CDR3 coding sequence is TGTGCCAGCAGTGAATCGCGGCGGGACAGGGGGTTCGACGAGCAGTACTTC. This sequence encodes CASSESRRDRGFDEQYF.

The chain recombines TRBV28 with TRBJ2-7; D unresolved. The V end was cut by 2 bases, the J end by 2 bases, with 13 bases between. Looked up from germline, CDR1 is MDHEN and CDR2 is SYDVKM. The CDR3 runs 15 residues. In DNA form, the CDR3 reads TGTGCCAGCAGTTTAACGGTGGGCCTTCCCTACGAGCAGTACTTC. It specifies CASSLTVGLPYEQYF.

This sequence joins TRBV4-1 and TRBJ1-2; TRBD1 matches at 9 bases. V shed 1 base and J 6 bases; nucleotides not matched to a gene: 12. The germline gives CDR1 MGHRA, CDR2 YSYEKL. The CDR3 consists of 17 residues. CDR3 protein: CASSQVGFGTGLNGYTF. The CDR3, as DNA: TGCGCCAGCAGCCAAGTGGGGTTCGGGACAGGGTTGAATGGCTACACCTTC.

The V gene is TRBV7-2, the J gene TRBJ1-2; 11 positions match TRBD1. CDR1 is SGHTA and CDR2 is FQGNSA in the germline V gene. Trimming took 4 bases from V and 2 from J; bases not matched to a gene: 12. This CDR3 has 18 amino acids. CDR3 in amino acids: CASSYPGTGGKENYGYTF. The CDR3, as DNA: TGTGCCAGCAGCTACCCCGGGACAGGGGGGAAGGAAAACTATGGCTACACCTTC.

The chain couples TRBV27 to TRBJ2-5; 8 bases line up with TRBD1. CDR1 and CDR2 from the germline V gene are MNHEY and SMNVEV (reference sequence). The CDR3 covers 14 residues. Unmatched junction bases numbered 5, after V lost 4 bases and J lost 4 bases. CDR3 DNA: TGTGCCAGCAGTTCCGGACAGGGACGAGAGACCCAGTACTTC. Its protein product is CASSSGQGRETQYF.

CDR3 sequence reads: CASSYQTSGVTWFF. The CDR3 DNA sequence: TGTGCCAGCAGTTACCAGACTAGCGGGGTTACTTGGTTCTTC. V is TRBV6-5 and J is TRBJ2-1, with 11 positions matching TRBD2. This CDR3 region has 14 residues. The V and J ends lost 2 bases and 15 bases, in that order; junction bases with no gene match: 9. Germline CDR1 is MNHEY and CDR2 is SVGAGI.

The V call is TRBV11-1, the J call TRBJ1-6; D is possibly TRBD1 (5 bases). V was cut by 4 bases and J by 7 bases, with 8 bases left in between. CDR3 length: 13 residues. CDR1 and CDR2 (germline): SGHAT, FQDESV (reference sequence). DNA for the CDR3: TGTGCCAGCAGCTCAAGACAGAATTCACCCCTCCACTTT. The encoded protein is CASSSRQNSPLHF.

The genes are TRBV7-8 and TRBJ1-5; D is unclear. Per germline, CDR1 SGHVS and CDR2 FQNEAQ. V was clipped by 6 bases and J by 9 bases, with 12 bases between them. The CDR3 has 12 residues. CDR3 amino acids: CASSHPEGPQHF. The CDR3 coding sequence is TGTGCCAGCAGTCACCCCGAGGGGCCCCAGCATTTT.

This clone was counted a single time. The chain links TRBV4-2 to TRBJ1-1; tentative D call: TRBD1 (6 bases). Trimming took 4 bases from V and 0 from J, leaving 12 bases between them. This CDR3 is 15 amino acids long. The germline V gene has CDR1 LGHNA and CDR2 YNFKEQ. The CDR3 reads CASSLQDSLNTEAFF. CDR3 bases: TGTGCCAGCAGCCTACAGGACAGTTTGAACACTGAAGCTTTCTTT.

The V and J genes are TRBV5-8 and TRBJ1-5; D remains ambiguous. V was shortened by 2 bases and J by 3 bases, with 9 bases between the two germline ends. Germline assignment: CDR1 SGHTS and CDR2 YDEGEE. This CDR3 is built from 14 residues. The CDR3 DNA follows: TGTGCCAGCAGCTTTCTACGAGACAATCAGCCCCAGCATTTT. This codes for CASSFLRDNQPQHF.

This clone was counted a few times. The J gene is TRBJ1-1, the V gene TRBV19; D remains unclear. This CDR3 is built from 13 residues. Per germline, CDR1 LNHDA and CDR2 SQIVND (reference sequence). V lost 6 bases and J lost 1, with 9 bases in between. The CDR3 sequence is CASRLGGNTEAFF. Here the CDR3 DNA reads TGTGCCAGTAGGCTGGGAGGGAACACTGAAGCTTTCTTT.

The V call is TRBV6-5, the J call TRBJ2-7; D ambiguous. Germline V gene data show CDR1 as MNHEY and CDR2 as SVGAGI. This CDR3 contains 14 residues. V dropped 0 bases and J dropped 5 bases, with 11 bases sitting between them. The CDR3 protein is CASSYSRQVDEQYF. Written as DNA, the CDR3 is TGTGCCAGCAGTTACTCACGGCAGGTCGACGAGCAGTACTTC.

The CDR3 protein is CASSLTGELWEQYF. The CDR3 DNA follows: TGTGCCAGCAGTTTAACAGGCGAGTTATGGGAGCAGTACTTC. The gene calls are TRBV27 and TRBJ2-7, with D possibly being TRBD1 (5 bases). In germline, CDR1 is MNHEY, CDR2 SMNVEV (reference sequence). This CDR3 has 14 amino acids. Between the trimmed V and J ends, which lost 2 bases and 7 bases, there was a span of 15 bases.